The entry that follows covers one TCR beta chain sequence. Antigen unknown. V gave up 1 base and J gave up 3 bases, with 13 bases separating them. The CDR3 extends over 14 amino acids. Germline V lookup: CDR1 GTSNPN, CDR2 SVGIG (reference sequence). This specimen comes from a study of T cells in localized non-small cell lung cancer. Study-level findings and limits: There was an association of higher blood T cell density with longer overall survival. Median detection of top 100 tumor clones in adjacent lung was around 57 clones. The highest T cell clonality was in uninvolved adjacent lung, above tumor. Owing to sequencing of a solitary tumor region, heterogeneity cannot be discounted.

The data were produced by immunoSEQ multiplex PCR, yet TCRdb's version contains in-frame clones alone and is incomplete. Of 25,000 to 30,000 clones in the sample, about nine tenths were seen once. V usage is TRBV30 and J usage is TRBJ2-7, with D hard to call. Material: peripheral blood mononuclear cells, obtained before any cancer treatment. The receptor's source is a woman aged 35 to 70 with stage III lung adenocarcinoma. DNA for the CDR3: TGTGCCTGGAGTGAAGTCGGTAGGAGCTACGAGCAGTACTTC. Its protein is CAWSEVGRSYEQYF. The variable domain in full, completed from reference TRBV30 and TRBJ2-7, reads SQTIHQWPATLVQPVGSPLSLECTVEGTSNPNLYWYRQAAGRGLQLLFYSVGIGQISSEVPQNLSASRPQDRQFILSSKKLLLSDSGFYLCAWSEVGRSYEQYFGPGTRLTVT.